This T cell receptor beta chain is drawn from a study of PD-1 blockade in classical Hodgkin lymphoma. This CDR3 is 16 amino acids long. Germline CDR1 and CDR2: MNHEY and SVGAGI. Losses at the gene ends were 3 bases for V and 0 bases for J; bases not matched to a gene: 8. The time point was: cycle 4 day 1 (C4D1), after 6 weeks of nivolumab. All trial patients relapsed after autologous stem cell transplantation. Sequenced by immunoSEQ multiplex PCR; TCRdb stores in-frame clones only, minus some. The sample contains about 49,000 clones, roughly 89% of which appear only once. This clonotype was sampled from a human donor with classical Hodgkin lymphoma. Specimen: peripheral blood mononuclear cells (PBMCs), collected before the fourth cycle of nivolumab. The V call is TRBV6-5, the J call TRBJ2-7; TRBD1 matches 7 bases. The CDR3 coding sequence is TGTGCCAGCAGTTATTCCGGGACAGCTTTCTCCTACGAGCAGTACTTC. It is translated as CASSYSGTAFSYEQYF.